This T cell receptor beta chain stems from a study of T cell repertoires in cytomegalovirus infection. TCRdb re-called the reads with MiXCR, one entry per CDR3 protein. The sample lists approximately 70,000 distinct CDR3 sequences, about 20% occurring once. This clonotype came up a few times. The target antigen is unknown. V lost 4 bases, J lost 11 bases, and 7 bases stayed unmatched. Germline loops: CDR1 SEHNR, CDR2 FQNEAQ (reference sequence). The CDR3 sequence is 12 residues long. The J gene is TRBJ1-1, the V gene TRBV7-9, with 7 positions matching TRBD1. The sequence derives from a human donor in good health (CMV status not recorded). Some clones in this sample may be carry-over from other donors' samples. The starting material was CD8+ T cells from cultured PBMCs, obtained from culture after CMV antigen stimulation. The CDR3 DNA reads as TGTGCCAGCAGCTCGTCAGGGGGGTGGGCTTTCTTT. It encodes CASSSSGGWAFF.